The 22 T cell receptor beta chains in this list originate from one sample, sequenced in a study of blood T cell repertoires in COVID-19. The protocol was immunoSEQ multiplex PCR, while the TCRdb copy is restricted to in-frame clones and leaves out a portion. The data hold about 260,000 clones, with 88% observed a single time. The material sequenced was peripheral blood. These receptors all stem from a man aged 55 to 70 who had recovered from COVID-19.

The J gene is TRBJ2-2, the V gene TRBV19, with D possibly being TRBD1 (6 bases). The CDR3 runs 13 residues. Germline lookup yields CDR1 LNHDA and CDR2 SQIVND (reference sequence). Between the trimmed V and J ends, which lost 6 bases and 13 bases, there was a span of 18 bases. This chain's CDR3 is CASSANPDSVLFF. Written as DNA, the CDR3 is TGTGCCAGTAGCGCGAACCCGGACAGCGTGCTGTTTTTT.

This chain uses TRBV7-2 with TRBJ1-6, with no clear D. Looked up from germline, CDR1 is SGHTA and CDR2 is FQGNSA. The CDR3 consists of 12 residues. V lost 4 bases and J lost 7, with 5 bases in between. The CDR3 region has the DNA TGTGCCAGCAGCTCACGGAATTCACCCCTCCACTTT. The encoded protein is CASSSRNSPLHF.

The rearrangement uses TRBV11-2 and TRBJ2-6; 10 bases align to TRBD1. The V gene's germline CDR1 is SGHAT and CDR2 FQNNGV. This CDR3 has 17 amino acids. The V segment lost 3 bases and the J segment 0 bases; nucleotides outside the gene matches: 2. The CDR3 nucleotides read TGTGCCAGCAGCTTCCGGACAGGGGGCTCTGGGGCCAACGTCCTGACTTTC. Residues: CASSFRTGGSGANVLTF.

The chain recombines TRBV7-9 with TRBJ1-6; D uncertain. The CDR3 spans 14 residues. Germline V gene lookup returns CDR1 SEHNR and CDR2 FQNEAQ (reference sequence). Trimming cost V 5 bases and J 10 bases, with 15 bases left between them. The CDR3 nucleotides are TGTGCCAGCAGCCCATTGGGAGTACGGTCACCCCTCCACTTT. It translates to CASSPLGVRSPLHF.

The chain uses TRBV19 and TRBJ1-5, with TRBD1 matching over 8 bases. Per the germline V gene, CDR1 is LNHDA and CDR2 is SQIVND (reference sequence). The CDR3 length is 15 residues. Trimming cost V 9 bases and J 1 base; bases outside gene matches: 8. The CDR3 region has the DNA TGTGCCAGGACCGAGGACAGGGCCAGCAATCAGCCCCAGCATTTT. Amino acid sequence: CARTEDRASNQPQHF.

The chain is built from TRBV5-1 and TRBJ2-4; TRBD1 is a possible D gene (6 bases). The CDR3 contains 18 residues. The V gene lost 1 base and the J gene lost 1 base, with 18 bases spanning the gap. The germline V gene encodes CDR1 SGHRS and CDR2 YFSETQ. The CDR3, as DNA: TGCGCCAGCAGCTTGAACAGGGAGATCGGTGGCGCCAAAAACATTCAGTACTTC. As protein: CASSLNREIGGAKNIQYF.

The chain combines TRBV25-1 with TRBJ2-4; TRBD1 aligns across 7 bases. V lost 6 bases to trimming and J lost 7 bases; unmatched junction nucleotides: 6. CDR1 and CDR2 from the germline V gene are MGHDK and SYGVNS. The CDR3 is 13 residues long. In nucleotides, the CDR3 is TGTGCCAGCAGCCGCTCAGGGGGTAACATTCAGTACTTC. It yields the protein CASSRSGGNIQYF.

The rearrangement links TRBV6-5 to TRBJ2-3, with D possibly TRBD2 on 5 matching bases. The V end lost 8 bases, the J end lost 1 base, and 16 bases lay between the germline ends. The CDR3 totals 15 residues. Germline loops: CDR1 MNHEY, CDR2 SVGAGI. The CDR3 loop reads CASDTEGRRTDTQYF. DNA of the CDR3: TGTGCCAGCGACACTGAGGGTCGGCGCACAGATACGCAGTATTTT.

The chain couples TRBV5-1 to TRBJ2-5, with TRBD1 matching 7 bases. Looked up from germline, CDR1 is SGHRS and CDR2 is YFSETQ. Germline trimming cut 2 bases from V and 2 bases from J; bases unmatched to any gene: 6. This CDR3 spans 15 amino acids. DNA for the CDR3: TGCGCCAGCAGCTTACAGGGGATTGGTCAAGAGACCCAGTACTTC. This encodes CASSLQGIGQETQYF.

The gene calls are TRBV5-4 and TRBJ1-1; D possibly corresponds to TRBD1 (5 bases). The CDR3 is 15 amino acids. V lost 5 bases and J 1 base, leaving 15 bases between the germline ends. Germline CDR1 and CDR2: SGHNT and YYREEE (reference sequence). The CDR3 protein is CASSAGLGGNTEAFF. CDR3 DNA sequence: TGTGCCAGCAGTGCGGGACTGGGAGGGAACACTGAAGCTTTCTTT.

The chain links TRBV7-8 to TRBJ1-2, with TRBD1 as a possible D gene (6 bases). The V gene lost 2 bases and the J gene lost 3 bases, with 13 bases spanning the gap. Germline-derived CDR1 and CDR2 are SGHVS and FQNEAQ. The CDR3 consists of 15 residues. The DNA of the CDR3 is TGTGCCAGCAGCTTAATGGGGCAGGGGTACTATGGCTACACCTTC. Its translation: CASSLMGQGYYGYTF.

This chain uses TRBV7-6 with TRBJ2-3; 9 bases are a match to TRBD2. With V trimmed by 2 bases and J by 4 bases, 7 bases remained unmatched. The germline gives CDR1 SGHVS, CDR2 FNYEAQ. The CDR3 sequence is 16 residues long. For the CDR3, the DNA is TGTGCCAGCAGCTTAATGCGGGCGGGGGGGGCAGATACGCAGTATTTT. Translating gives CASSLMRAGGADTQYF. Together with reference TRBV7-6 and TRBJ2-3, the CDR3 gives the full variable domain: GAGVSQSPRYKVTKRGQDVALRCDPISGHVSLYWYRQALGQGPEFLTYFNYEAQQDKSGLPNDRFSAERPEGSISTLTIQRTEQRDSAMYRCASSLMRAGGADTQYFGPGTRLTVL.

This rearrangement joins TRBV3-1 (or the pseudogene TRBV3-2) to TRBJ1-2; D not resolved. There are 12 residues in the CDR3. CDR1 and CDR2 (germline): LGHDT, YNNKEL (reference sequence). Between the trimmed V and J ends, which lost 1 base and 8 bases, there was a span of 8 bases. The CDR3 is CASSQVSGGYTF. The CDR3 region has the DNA TGTGCCAGCAGCCAAGTGTCCGGGGGCTACACCTTC.

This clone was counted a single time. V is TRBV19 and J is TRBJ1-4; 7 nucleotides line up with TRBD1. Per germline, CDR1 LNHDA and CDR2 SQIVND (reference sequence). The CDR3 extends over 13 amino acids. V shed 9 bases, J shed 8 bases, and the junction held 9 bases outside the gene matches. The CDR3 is CASADRAGEKLFF. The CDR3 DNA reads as TGTGCCAGCGCCGACAGGGCCGGGGAAAAACTGTTTTTT.

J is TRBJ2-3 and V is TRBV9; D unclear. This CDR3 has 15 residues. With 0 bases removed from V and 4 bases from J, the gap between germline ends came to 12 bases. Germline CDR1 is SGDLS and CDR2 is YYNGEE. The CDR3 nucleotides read TGTGCCAGCAGCGTAGAAGCTAGTCCCCCAGATACGCAGTATTTT. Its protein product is CASSVEASPPDTQYF.

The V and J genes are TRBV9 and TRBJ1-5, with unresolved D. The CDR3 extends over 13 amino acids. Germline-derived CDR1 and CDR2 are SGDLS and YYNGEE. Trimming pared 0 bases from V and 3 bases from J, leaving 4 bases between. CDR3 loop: CASSVGANQPQHF. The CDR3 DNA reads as TGTGCCAGCAGCGTAGGGGCCAATCAGCCCCAGCATTTT.

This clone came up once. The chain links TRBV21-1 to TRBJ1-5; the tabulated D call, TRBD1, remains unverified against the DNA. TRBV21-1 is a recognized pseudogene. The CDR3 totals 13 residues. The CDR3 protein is CASRTGPNQPQHF. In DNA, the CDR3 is TGTGCCAGCAGGACAGGTCCTAATCAGCCCCAGCATTTT.

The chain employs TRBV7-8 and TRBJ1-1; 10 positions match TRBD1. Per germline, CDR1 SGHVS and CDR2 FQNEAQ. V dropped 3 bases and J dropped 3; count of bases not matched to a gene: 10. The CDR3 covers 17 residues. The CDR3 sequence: CASSLGPTGGRDTEAFF. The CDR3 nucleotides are TGTGCCAGCAGCTTGGGACCGACAGGGGGCCGGGACACTGAAGCTTTCTTT.

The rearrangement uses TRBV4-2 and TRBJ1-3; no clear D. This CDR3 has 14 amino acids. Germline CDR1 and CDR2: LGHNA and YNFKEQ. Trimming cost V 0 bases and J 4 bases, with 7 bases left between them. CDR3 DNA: TGTGCCAGCAGCCAAGACCTAACGGGAAACACCATATATTTT. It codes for CASSQDLTGNTIYF.

The CDR3, as DNA: TGTGCCAGTAATCCTCAAACCGGGGGAGGCTATGGCTACACCTTC. Its translation: CASNPQTGGGYGYTF. This sequence joins TRBV19 and TRBJ1-2, with D perhaps matching TRBD1 (5 bases). CDR1 is LNHDA and CDR2 is SQIVND in the germline V gene (reference sequence). The V end lost 7 bases, the J end lost 4 bases, and 19 bases lay between the germline ends. This CDR3 is 15 amino acids long. Full variable domain (missing parts from reference TRBV19 and TRBJ1-2): DGGITQSPKYLFRKEGQNVTLSCEQNLNHDAMYWYRQDPGQGLRLIYYSQIVNDFQKGDIAEGYSVSREKKESFPLTVTSAQKNPTAFYLCASNPQTGGGYGYTFGSGTRLTVV.

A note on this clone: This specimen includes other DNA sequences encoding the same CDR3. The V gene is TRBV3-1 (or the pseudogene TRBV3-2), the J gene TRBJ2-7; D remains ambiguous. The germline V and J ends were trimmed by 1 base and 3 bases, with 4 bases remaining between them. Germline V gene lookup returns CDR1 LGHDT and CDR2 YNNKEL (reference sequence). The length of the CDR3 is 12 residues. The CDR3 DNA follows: TGTGCCAGCAGCCAAGTCAGCTACGAGCAGTACTTC. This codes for CASSQVSYEQYF.

In DNA, the CDR3 is TGTGCCAGCAGCTTCGGGCAGGGGAACACTGAAGCTTTCTTT. Amino acid sequence: CASSFGQGNTEAFF. V usage is TRBV5-4 and J usage is TRBJ1-1, with TRBD1 as a possible D gene (5 bases). The germline gives CDR1 SGHNT, CDR2 YYREEE (reference sequence). Trimming took off 2 bases at V and 1 base at J, with 9 bases between the two ends. The CDR3 is 14 amino acids.